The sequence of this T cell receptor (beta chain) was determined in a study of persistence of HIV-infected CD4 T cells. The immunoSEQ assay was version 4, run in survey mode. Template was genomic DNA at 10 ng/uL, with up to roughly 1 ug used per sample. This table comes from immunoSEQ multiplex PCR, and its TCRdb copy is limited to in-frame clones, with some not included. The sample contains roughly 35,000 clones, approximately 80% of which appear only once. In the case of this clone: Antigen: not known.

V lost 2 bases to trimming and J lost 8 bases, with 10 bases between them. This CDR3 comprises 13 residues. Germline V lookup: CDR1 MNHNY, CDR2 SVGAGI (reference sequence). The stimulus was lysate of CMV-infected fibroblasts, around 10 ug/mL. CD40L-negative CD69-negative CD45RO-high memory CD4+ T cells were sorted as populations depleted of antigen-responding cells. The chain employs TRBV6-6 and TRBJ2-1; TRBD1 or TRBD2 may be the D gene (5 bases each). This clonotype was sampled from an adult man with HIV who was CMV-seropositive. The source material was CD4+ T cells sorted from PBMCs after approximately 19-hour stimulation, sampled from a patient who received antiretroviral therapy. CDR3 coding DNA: TGTGCCAGCAGTTACAATGGGGACCATGAGCAGTTCTTC. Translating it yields CASSYNGDHEQFF.